Sequencing of this TCR beta chain was carried out in a study of cytomegalovirus exposure and HLA in healthy donors. CDR1 and CDR2 from the germline V gene are KGHSH and LQKENI. J lost 4 bases, V lost 3 bases, and 1 base had no gene match. The CDR3 totals 16 residues. Produced via immunoSEQ multiplex PCR; TCRdb's table is partial and in-frame only. The sample has about 150,000 clones; 94% are singletons. V and J are TRBV18 and TRBJ2-1; 15 bases align to TRBD2. The receptor was isolated from a man aged 18-30 years in good health and CMV-seropositive. The material sequenced was PBMCs. As DNA, the CDR3 is TGTGCCAGCTCACCGGGACTAGCGGGAGGTTACAATGAGCAGTTCTTC. Its translation is CASSPGLAGGYNEQFF.